Below, 28 T cell receptor beta chains from the same sample are listed, as sequenced in a study of T-cell reconstitution after alpha-beta-depleted transplantation in children. Unique molecular identifiers were used in preparing the TCRbeta library. Each CDR3 protein gets one entry after TCRdb re-called the PCR reads with MiXCR. The sample includes 700,000 to 950,000 distinct CDR3 sequences, around 17% seen only once; the top ten take around 5.3%. Sample: PBMCs, mostly from graft donor cells, taken 360 days after TCRalphabeta/CD19-depleted stem cell transplant. These receptors came from a male patient aged 10-17 years who had a stem cell transplant for acute lymphoblastic leukemia, so the T cells may come from the graft donor.

In its sample, this clonotype was seen a few times. CDR3 DNA: TGTGCCAGCAGCTTAAGGGGACAGGGGGCGTACAATGAGCAGTTCTTC. It specifies CASSLRGQGAYNEQFF. The rearrangement joins TRBV7-9 to TRBJ2-1; the match to TRBD1 covers 12 bases. J lost 4 bases, V lost 2 bases, and 3 bases had no gene match. The CDR3 is made up of 16 amino acids. Germline V lookup: CDR1 SEHNR, CDR2 FQNEAQ (reference sequence).

This clonotype was counted ten times or more. The chain carries TRBV5-1 and TRBJ2-1; D unclear. V was trimmed by 7 bases and J by 7 bases, leaving 12 bases between them. The CDR3 is 12 amino acids. Germline V gives CDR1 SGHRS, CDR2 YFSETQ. Here the CDR3 reads CASGRRENEQFF. Here the CDR3 DNA reads TGCGCCAGCGGACGGAGAGAAAATGAGCAGTTCTTC.

The chain is built from TRBV4-1 and TRBJ1-1, with D possibly being TRBD1 (5 bases). The CDR3 runs 17 residues. CDR1 and CDR2 (germline): MGHRA, YSYEKL. V was pared by 1 base and J by 3 bases, with 18 bases between. CDR3 sequence reads: CASSQGRARASYTEAFF. In DNA, the CDR3 is TGCGCCAGCAGCCAAGGTCGGGCCAGGGCATCGTACACTGAAGCTTTCTTT.

V gene TRBV20-1 combines with J gene TRBJ2-7; 11 nucleotides align to TRBD2. The CDR3 is 18 amino acids. The germline V gene has CDR1 DFQATT and CDR2 SNEGSKA (reference sequence). V shed 2 bases and J 3 bases; nucleotides not matched to a gene: 15. CDR3 DNA sequence: TGCAGTGCTAGATCCCCGGGACTAGCGGCTTTAACGATCTACGAGCAGTACTTC. It codes for CSARSPGLAALTIYEQYF.

This chain links TRBV12-3 or TRBV12-4 with TRBJ2-7, with 7 bases identical to TRBD1. The CDR3 spans 15 residues. The ends lost 5 bases at V and 1 base at J; junction bases unmatched: 8. This CDR3 is CASSDRDSHSYEQYF. The DNA for the CDR3 is TGTGCCAGCAGTGACCGGGACAGCCATTCCTACGAGCAGTACTTC.

The J gene is TRBJ1-6, the V gene TRBV5-1; the D gene is possibly TRBD1 (6 bases). The CDR3 length is 14 residues. The ends were cut back, 4 bases at V and 9 bases at J, with 14 bases in the middle. Germline CDR1 reads SGHRS; CDR2 reads YFSETQ. The CDR3 reads CASSLQGRSSPLHF. The CDR3 DNA reads TGCGCCAGCAGCCTACAGGGACGGTCTTCACCCCTCCACTTT.

The rearrangement uses TRBV7-2 and TRBJ2-1, with TRBD2 matching 12 bases. Trimming at V came to 5 bases and at J to 5 bases, leaving 7 bases not matched to a gene. In germline, CDR1 is SGHTA, CDR2 FQGNSA. The CDR3 length is 16 residues. The CDR3: CASSPLAGGENNEQFF. Written as DNA, the CDR3 is TGTGCCAGCAGCCCTCTAGCGGGAGGGGAGAACAATGAGCAGTTCTTC.

V gene TRBV6-1 combines with J gene TRBJ2-2; 9 positions match TRBD2. CDR1 is MNHNS, CDR2 SASEGT, per germline. Losses at the gene ends were 6 bases for V and 7 bases for J; bases not matched to a gene: 12. The CDR3 consists of 16 residues. CDR3 sequence reads: CASRRGGLAIIGELFF. CDR3 bases: TGTGCCAGCAGAAGGGGGGGACTAGCAATCATCGGGGAGCTGTTTTTT.

This clonotype was found a few times. CDR3: CSVYGTGRSYEQYF. CDR3 nucleotide sequence: TGCAGCGTTTATGGGACAGGTCGTTCCTACGAGCAGTACTTC. The V gene is TRBV29-1, the J gene TRBJ2-7; 8 nucleotides line up with TRBD1. CDR3 size: 14 residues. Trimming removed 5 bases from V and 1 base from J; junction bases left unmatched: 7. CDR1 and CDR2 from the germline V gene are SQVTM and ANQGSEA.

The chain has TRBV27 and TRBJ2-7, with TRBD2 matching over 12 bases. The CDR3 is 16 residues long. V dropped 6 bases and J dropped 3; count of bases not matched to a gene: 9. The germline V gene has CDR1 MNHEY and CDR2 SMNVEV (reference sequence). This CDR3 is CASSRSGLAGSYEQYF. CDR3 in DNA: TGTGCCAGCAGCCGCAGCGGACTAGCGGGGAGCTACGAGCAGTACTTC.

J is TRBJ1-4 and V is TRBV4-2, with D perhaps TRBD1 (5 bases). This CDR3 is built from 15 residues. V was trimmed by 4 bases and J by 11 bases, leaving 20 bases between them. Germline V gene lookup returns CDR1 LGHNA and CDR2 YNFKEQ. The CDR3 region has the DNA TGTGCCAGCAGCCCTGGGACCCTCTTCTTTTGGAAACTGTTTTTT. Translation gives CASSPGTLFFWKLFF.

This clonotype was observed many times. The gene calls are TRBV5-1 and TRBJ2-2; 7 positions agree with TRBD1. Germline loops: CDR1 SGHRS, CDR2 YFSETQ. Losses at the gene ends were 4 bases for V and 6 bases for J; bases not matched to a gene: 6. The CDR3 length is 14 residues. The CDR3: CASSVGGEAGELFF. CDR3 nucleotides: TGCGCCAGCAGCGTAGGGGGCGAAGCCGGGGAGCTGTTTTTT.

In its sample, this clonotype was seen a few times. This chain joins TRBV7-9 and TRBJ1-2; D possibly corresponds to TRBD1 (6 bases). This CDR3 comprises 14 residues. The V gene's germline CDR1 is SEHNR and CDR2 FQNEAQ (reference sequence). The germline V and J ends were trimmed by 2 bases and 8 bases, with 15 bases remaining between them. CDR3: CASSLRAGAQGYTF. The CDR3 DNA reads as TGTGCCAGCAGCTTAAGAGCAGGGGCGCAAGGCTACACCTTC.

This clonotype was observed many times. The chain combines TRBV11-2 with TRBJ2-1; unclear D gene. CDR3 length equals 17 residues. The germline CDR1 and CDR2 sequences are SGHAT and FQNNGV. Deletions cut 1 base from V and 5 bases from J, with 18 bases between. For the CDR3, the DNA is TGTGCCAGCAGCTTAGCCCCGAATGTTTACGGCCACAATGAGCAGTTCTTC. Protein product: CASSLAPNVYGHNEQFF.

The J gene is TRBJ2-1, the V gene TRBV6-1, with a weak D call TRBD2 (7 bases). The V and J ends lost 3 bases and 4 bases respectively, with 16 bases between them. The CDR3 length is 16 residues. Germline CDR1 reads MNHNS; CDR2 reads SASEGT. The DNA of the CDR3 is TGTGCCAGCAGTGAGGCTGGGGGGGCCGGTTACAATGAGCAGTTCTTC. Translating gives CASSEAGGAGYNEQFF.

The chain joins TRBV7-9 to TRBJ2-7, with TRBD2 identical over 10 bases. The CDR3 is 16 amino acids. In germline, CDR1 is SEHNR, CDR2 FQNEAQ (reference sequence). Germline trimming cut 1 base from V and 5 bases from J; bases unmatched to any gene: 8. CDR3 in amino acids: CASSLVPAGGRNEQYF. The CDR3, as DNA: TGTGCCAGCAGCTTAGTTCCAGCGGGAGGGAGAAACGAGCAGTACTTC.

The rearrangement joins TRBV18 to TRBJ2-1; D gene ambiguous. Trimming shortened V by 1 base and J by 2 bases, and 6 bases separated the two germline ends. The CDR3 contains 14 residues. The germline V gene encodes CDR1 KGHSH and CDR2 LQKENI. The CDR3 reads CASSPQGPYNEQFF. The CDR3 bases are TGTGCCAGCTCACCACAGGGTCCCTACAATGAGCAGTTCTTC.

In its sample, this clonotype was seen a few times. The rearrangement uses TRBV9 and TRBJ2-1, with 14 bases identical to TRBD2. The CDR3 runs 18 residues. Germline V gene lookup returns CDR1 SGDLS and CDR2 YYNGEE. Trimming cost V 0 bases and J 8 bases; bases outside gene matches: 10. The CDR3 protein is CASSVVGGGTSGSYEQFF. The CDR3 nucleotides read TGTGCCAGCAGCGTAGTCGGGGGGGGGACTAGCGGGAGTTATGAGCAGTTCTTC.

This chain connects TRBV2 to TRBJ1-1, with unresolved D. Germline V gene sequence: CDR1 SNHLY, CDR2 FYNNEI. The V and J ends lost 3 bases and 3 bases respectively, with 14 bases between them. CDR3 length: 15 residues. The CDR3 loop is CASSDNGPRYTEAFF. The DNA of the CDR3 is TGTGCCAGCAGTGATAACGGACCTCGGTACACTGAAGCTTTCTTT. The variable domain in full, completed from reference TRBV2 and TRBJ1-1, reads EPEVTQTPSHQVTQMGQEVILRCVPISNHLYFYWYRQILGQKVEFLVSFYNNEISEKSEIFDDQFSVERPDGSNFTLKIRSTKLEDSAMYFCASSDNGPRYTEAFFGQGTRLTVV.

The chain combines TRBV20-1 with TRBJ2-5; D is possibly TRBD2 (6 bases). The CDR3 covers 14 residues. V shed 6 bases and J shed 2 bases, with 16 bases lying between them. Germline CDR1 is DFQATT and CDR2 is SNEGSKA (reference sequence). CDR3 residues: CSANVLALQETQYF. The CDR3 bases are TGCAGTGCCAATGTACTAGCTCTACAAGAGACCCAGTACTTC.

V gene TRBV5-1 combines with J gene TRBJ2-3; TRBD2 aligns across 11 bases. Trimming took 4 bases from V and 3 from J; bases not matched to a gene: 4. The CDR3 is made up of 15 amino acids. The germline V gene has CDR1 SGHRS and CDR2 YFSETQ. Written as DNA, the CDR3 is TGCGCCAGCAGCATAGGGACTAGCGGAACAGATACGCAGTATTTT. This translates into CASSIGTSGTDTQYF.

The gene calls are TRBV5-1 and TRBJ1-1, with 10 bases aligning to TRBD1. Germline loops: CDR1 SGHRS, CDR2 YFSETQ. The CDR3 has 15 residues. V trimming: 4 bases; J trimming: 3 bases; junction bases outside the gene matches: 6. CDR3 in amino acids: CASSPGQGGYTEAFF. The CDR3 nucleotides read TGCGCCAGCAGCCCTGGACAGGGGGGATACACTGAAGCTTTCTTT.

Only a few counts were recorded for this clonotype. The chain couples TRBV19 to TRBJ2-1; no firm D call. V was clipped by 3 bases and J by 3 bases, with 12 bases between them. Germline CDR1 reads LNHDA; CDR2 reads SQIVND (reference sequence). The CDR3 loop spans 15 amino acids. The CDR3: CASSMWTGFYNEQFF. DNA for the CDR3: TGTGCCAGTAGTATGTGGACGGGTTTCTACAATGAGCAGTTCTTC.

This clonotype was observed a handful of times. This sequence joins TRBV10-3 and TRBJ2-1; TRBD2 matches at 9 bases. In germline, CDR1 is ENHRY, CDR2 SYGVKD. With V trimmed by 0 bases and J by 7 bases, 4 bases remained unmatched. This CDR3 contains 15 residues. This CDR3 is CAISESAGGPNEQFF. In DNA, the CDR3 is TGTGCCATCAGTGAGTCGGCGGGAGGGCCGAATGAGCAGTTCTTC.

This chain connects TRBV5-1 to TRBJ2-1; D is uncertain. The V end was cut by 0 bases, the J end by 0 bases, with 16 bases between. The germline gives CDR1 SGHRS, CDR2 YFSETQ. There are 18 residues in the CDR3. The chain's CDR3 is CASSLGGGRKSSYNEQFF. The CDR3 coding sequence is TGCGCCAGCAGCTTGGGCGGTGGGCGGAAGAGCTCCTACAATGAGCAGTTCTTC.

V gene TRBV5-1 combines with J gene TRBJ2-6, with D possibly being TRBD1 (6 bases). This CDR3 has 19 amino acids. V lost 3 bases and J lost 11, with 30 bases in between. The germline gives CDR1 SGHRS, CDR2 YFSETQ. The CDR3 sequence is CASSSGAGLGTGLFHVLTF. The CDR3 region has the DNA TGCGCCAGCAGCTCCGGCGCGGGCTTGGGAACAGGGCTTTTTCACGTCCTGACTTTC.

This clonotype was recorded many times. The rearrangement joins TRBV5-1 to TRBJ2-2, with D hard to call. Per germline, CDR1 SGHRS and CDR2 YFSETQ. Trimming took off 0 bases at V and 0 bases at J, with 15 bases between the two ends. There are 18 residues in the CDR3. The CDR3 spells CASSLGTTRLANTGELFF. CDR3 in DNA: TGCGCCAGCAGCTTGGGAACCACACGTTTAGCGAACACCGGGGAGCTGTTTTTT.

The chain uses TRBV12-3 or TRBV12-4 and TRBJ2-1; TRBD1 might be the D (6 bases). V was pared by 5 bases and J by 7 bases, with 15 bases between. The CDR3 sequence is 14 residues long. CDR3 nucleotides: TGTGCCAGCAGTCAAAGACAGGTAACAAATGAGCAGTTCTTC. It translates to CASSQRQVTNEQFF.